Listed below are T cell receptor beta chains from one sample, sequenced in a study of shared clonotypes between healthy human individuals. The method was immunoSEQ multiplex PCR; TCRdb's version includes in-frame clones alone and lacks a portion of them. The sample holds approximately 340,000 clones; less than 85% are singletons and the top ten take approximately 10%. Sequencing was carried out using memory CD4+ T cells sorted from blood. Receptor source: a man aged 30 to 39 in good health. Both conserved end residues are part of each CDR3. Fields, in order: V gene, CDR3 length, CDR3 protein.

V: TRBV30
length: 15
CDR3: CAWSVPLVRSYEQYF

V: TRBV7-9
length: 13
CDR3: CASSSRASLGAFF

V: TRBV7-9
length: 14
CDR3: CASSLEGYSGELFF

V: TRBV18
length: 14
CDR3: CASSLPPPAYEQYF

V: TRBV5-6
length: 15
CDR3: CASSLWDRINTEAFF

V: TRBV19
length: 14
CDR3: CASNDGRDYNEQFF

V: TRBV5-1
length: 15
CDR3: CASSLDTGINTEAFF

V: TRBV21-1
length: 16
CDR3: CASSTNEGHRRETQYF

V: TRBV28
length: 14
CDR3: CASSLLGSQETQYF

V: TRBV7-2
length: 11
CDR3: CASSLRYEQYF